This T cell receptor (beta chain) was retrieved from a study of cytomegalovirus exposure and HLA in healthy donors. General study results and limits: Being productive about 90% or about 30% of the time was typical of most TCR beta V segments in an earlier analysis.

The ends were cut back, 2 bases at V and 7 bases at J, with 12 bases in the middle. Germline-derived CDR1 and CDR2 are GTSNPN and SVGIG (reference sequence). This CDR3 has 13 residues. In the PCR, 60 Vbeta and 13 Jbeta primers were used. Some clones are missing from TCRdb's copy, which holds only in-frame ones; the method was immunoSEQ multiplex PCR. This table holds tens of thousands of clones, 74% found once. Notes on this clone: The antigen is unknown.

Input material: PBMCs. This sequence was found in a woman between 50 and 59 years old in good health and CMV-seropositive. The chain combines TRBV30 with TRBJ2-1; D unclear. The CDR3 sequence is CAWSPRLENEQFF. The CDR3 bases are TGTGCCTGGAGTCCCCGACTGGAGAATGAGCAGTTCTTC.